This TCR beta chain was captured in a study of T cell responses to AZD1222 COVID-19 vaccine. Whole-study results and caveats: Seropositive AZD1222 recipients at baseline numbered only five or six. Reportedly, nearly half the spike-specific TCRs target unmutated variant regions. Clonal diversity may have been underestimated, and the donors were mostly white British, with more females than males. Researchers report vaccine-associated CD4 TCRs spanning spike, with dominance at 160-218 and 743-854.

Trimming cost V 5 bases and J 0 bases; bases outside gene matches: 11. CDR1 is SGHVS and CDR2 is FNYEAQ in the germline V gene. The CDR3 has 17 amino acids. TCRdb's copy holds only in-frame clones and misses some; the assay was immunoSEQ multiplex PCR. The sample has approximately 110,000 clones; about 92% are singletons. In this sample, this clone turned up once. As yet, its antigen is unknown. The V gene is TRBV7-6, the J gene TRBJ1-2; 8 positions agree with TRBD1. Specimen: peripheral blood, collected on day 0 of AZD1222 vaccination. This receptor was identified in an adult in good health. Here the CDR3 reads CASSPRGTGYTNYGYTF. CDR3 sequence (DNA): TGTGCCAGCAGCCCACGCGGGACAGGATACACTAACTATGGCTACACCTTC.